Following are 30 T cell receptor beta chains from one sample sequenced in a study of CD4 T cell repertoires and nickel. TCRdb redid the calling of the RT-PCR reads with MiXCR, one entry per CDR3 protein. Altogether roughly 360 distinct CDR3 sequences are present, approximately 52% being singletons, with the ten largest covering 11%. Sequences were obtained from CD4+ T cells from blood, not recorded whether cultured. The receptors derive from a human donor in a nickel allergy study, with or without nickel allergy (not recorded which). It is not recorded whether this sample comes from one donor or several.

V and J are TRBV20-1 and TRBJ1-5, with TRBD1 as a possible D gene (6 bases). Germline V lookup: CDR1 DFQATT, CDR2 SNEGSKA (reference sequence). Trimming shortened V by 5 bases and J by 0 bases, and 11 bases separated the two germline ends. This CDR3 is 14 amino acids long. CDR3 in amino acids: CSAGTPHSNQPQHF. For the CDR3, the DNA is TGCAGTGCTGGGACACCCCATAGCAATCAGCCCCAGCATTTT.

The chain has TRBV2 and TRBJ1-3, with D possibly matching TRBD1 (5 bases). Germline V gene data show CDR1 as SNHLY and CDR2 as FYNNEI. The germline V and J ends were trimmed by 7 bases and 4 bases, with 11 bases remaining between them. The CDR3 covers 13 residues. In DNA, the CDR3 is TGTGCCAGCAATTCGGGGGACGGAAACACCATATATTTT. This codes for CASNSGDGNTIYF.

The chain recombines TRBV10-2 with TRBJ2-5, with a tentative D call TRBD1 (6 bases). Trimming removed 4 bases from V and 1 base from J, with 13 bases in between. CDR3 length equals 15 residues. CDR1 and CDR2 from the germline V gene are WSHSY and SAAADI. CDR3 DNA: TGCGCCAGCAGTGTGGTGGGACACTCCCAAGAGACCCAGTACTTC. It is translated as CASSVVGHSQETQYF.

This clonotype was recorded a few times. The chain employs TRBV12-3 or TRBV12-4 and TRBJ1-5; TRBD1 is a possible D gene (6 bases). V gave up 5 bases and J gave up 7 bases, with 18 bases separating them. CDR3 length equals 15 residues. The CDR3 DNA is TGTGCCAGCAGTCACTGGGACACGGACTTCCAGCCCCAGCATTTT. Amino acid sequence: CASSHWDTDFQPQHF.

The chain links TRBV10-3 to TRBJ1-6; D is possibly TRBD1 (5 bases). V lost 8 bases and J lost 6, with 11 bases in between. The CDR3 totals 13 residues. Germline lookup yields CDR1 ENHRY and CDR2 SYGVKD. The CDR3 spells CAILSGLNSPLHF. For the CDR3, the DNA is TGTGCCATCTTGTCAGGGCTTAATTCACCCCTCCACTTT.

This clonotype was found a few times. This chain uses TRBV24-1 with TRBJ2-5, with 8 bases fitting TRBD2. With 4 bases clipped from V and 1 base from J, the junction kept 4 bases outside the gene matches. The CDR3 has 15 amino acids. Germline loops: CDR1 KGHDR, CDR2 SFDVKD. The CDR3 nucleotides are TGTGCCACCAGTGACCCTCGGGAGGGCCAAGAGACCCAGTACTTC. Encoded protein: CATSDPREGQETQYF.

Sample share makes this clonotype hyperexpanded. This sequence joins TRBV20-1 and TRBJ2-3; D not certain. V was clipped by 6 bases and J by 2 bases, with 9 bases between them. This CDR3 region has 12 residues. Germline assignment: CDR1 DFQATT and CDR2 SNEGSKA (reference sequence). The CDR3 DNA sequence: TGCAGTGCACAAGGAGCCACAGATACGCAGTATTTT. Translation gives CSAQGATDTQYF.

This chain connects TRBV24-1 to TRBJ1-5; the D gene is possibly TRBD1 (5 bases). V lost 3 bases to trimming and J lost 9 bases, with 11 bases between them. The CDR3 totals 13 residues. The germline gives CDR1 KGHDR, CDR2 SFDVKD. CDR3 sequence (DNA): TGTGCCACCAGTGATCCCCGGGGGAGGCCCCAGCATTTT. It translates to CATSDPRGRPQHF.

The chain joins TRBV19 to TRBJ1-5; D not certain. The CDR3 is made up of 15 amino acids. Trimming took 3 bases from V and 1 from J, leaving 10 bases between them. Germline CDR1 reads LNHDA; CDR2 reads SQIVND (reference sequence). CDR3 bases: TGTGCCAGTAGTATTGCGACGGACAGCAATCAGCCCCAGCATTTT. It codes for CASSIATDSNQPQHF.

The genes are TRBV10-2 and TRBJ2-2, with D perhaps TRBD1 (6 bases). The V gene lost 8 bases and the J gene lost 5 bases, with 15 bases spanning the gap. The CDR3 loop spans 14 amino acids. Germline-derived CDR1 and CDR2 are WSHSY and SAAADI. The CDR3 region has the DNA TGCGCCAGCCTCAGGGGTTTTAGGACCGGGGAGCTGTTTTTT. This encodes CASLRGFRTGELFF.

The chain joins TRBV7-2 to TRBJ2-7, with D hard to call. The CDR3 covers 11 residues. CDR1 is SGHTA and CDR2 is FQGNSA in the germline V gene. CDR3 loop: CGRVLGYEQYV. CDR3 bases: TGTGGAAGGGTCCTCGGGTACGAGCAGTACGTC.

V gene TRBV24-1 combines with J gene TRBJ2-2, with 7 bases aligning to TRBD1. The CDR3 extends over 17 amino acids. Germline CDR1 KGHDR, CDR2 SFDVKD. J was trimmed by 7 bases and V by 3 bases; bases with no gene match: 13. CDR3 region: CATSDPRTGSLGGELFF. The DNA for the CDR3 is TGTGCCACCAGTGATCCTCGGACAGGATCCCTCGGCGGGGAGCTGTTTTTT.

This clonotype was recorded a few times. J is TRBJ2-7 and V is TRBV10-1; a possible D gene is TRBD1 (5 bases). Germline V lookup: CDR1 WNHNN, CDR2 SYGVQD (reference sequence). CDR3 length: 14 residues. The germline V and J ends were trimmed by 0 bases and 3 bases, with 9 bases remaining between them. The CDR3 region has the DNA TGCGCCAGCAGTGAGTCCCACAGGCTCTACGAGCAGTACGTC. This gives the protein CASSESHRLYEQYV.

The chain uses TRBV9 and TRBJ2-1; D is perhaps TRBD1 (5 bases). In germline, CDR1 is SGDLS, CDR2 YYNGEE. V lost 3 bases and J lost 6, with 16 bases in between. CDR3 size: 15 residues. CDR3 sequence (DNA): TGTGCCAGCAGCGCCCTCTGGGGCGACGGCAATGAGCAGTTCTTC. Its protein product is CASSALWGDGNEQFF.

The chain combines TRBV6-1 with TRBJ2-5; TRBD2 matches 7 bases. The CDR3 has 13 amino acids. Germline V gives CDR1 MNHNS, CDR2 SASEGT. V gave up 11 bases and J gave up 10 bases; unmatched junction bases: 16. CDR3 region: CAGEGHLNEGQYF. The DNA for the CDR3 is TGTGCCGGGGAGGGGCACCTCAACGAGGGCCAGTACTTC.

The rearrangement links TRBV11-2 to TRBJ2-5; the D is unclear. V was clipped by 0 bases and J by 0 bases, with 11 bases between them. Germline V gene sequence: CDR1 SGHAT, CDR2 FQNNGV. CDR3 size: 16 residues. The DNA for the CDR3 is TGTGCCAGCAGCTTAGATATAGGCAGACACCAAGAGACCCAGTACTTC. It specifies CASSLDIGRHQETQYF.

Written as DNA, the CDR3 is TGTGCCAGCAGCGGGGAAGGGCATCAGCCCCAGCATTTT. Amino acids: CASSGEGHQPQHF. The V and J genes are TRBV9 and TRBJ1-5; no clear D gene. Trimming took 3 bases from V and 5 from J, leaving 9 bases between them. Looked up from germline, CDR1 is SGDLS and CDR2 is YYNGEE. This CDR3 comprises 13 residues.

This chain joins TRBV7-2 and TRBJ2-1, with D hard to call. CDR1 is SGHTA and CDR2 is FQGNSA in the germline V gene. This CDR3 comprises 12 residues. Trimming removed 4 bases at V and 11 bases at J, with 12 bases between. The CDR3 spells CASSWISSKQFF. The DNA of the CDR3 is TGTGCCAGCAGCTGGATATCATCTAAGCAGTTCTTC.

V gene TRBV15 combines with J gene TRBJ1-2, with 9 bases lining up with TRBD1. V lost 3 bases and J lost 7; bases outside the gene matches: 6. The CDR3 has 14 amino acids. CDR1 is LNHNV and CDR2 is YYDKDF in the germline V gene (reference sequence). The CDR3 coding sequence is TGTGCCACCAGCAGCCGGGACAGGGATGCTGGCTACACCTTC. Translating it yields CATSSRDRDAGYTF.

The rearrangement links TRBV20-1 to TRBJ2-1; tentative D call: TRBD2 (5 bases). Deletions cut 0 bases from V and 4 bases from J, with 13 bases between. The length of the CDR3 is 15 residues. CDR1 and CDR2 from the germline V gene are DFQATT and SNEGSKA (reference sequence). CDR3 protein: CSARDSARVYNEQFF. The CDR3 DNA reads TGCAGTGCTAGAGATAGCGCAAGGGTTTACAATGAGCAGTTCTTC.

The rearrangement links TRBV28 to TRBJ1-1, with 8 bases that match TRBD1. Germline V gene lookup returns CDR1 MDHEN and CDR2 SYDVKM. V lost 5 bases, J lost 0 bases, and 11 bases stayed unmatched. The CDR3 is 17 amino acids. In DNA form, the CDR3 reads TGTGCCAGCAGTCTTAACCGGGACAGGTACTTGAACACTGAAGCTTTCTTT. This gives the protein CASSLNRDRYLNTEAFF.

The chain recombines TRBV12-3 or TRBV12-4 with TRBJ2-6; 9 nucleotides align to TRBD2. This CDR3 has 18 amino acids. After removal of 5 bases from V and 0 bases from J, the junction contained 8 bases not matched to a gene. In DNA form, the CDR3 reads TGTGCCAGCAGTCACCCGGGACTAGCCGGCTCTGGGGCCAACGTCCTGACTTTC. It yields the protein CASSHPGLAGSGANVLTF.

The CDR3 region has the DNA TGTGCCAGCGGAATAAAGGGCGGGGTTAGCACAGATACGCAGTATTTT. It encodes CASGIKGGVSTDTQYF. This chain uses TRBV6-1 with TRBJ2-3, with D possibly matching TRBD2 (6 bases). Trimming cost V 8 bases and J 0 bases, with 18 bases left between them. This CDR3 region has 16 residues. The germline V gene has CDR1 MNHNS and CDR2 SASEGT.

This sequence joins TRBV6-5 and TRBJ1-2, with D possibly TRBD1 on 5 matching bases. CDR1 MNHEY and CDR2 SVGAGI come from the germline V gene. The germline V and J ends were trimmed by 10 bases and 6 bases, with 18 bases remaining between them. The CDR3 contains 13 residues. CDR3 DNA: TGTGCCACCTTCGAGCAGGGCCACGATGGCTACACCTTC. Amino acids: CATFEQGHDGYTF.

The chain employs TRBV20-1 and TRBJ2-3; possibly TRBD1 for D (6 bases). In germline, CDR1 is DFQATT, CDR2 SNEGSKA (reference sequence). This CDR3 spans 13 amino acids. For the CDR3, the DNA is TGCAGCCAGGGGCCCACAGGTAGAGATACGCAGTATTTT. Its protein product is CSQGPTGRDTQYF.

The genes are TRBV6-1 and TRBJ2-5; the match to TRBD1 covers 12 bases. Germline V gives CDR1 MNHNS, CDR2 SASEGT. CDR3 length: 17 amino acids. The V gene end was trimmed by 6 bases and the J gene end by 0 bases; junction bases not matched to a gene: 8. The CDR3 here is CASSRPGTGGYQETQYF. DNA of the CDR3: TGTGCCAGCAGCAGACCCGGGACAGGGGGCTACCAAGAGACCCAGTACTTC.

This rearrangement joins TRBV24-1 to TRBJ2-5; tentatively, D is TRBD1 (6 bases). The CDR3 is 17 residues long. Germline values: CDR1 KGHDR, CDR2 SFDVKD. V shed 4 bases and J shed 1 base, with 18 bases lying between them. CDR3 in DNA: TGTGCCACCAGTGACCACCACAGGGCGGGTTTCCAAGAGACCCAGTACTTC. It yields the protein CATSDHHRAGFQETQYF.

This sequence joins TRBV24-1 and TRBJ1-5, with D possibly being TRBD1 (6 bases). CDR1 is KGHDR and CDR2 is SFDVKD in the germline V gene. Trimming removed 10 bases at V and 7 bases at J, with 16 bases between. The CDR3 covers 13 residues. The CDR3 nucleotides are TGTGCCACAACCACGGGGGCAGGGCAGCCCCAGCATTTT. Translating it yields CATTTGAGQPQHF.

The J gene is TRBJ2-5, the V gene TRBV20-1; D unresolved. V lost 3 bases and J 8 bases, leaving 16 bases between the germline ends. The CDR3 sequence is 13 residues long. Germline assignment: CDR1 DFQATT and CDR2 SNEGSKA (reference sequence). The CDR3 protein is CSASAWGHETQYF. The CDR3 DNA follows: TGCAGTGCTAGTGCGTGGGGTCATGAAACCCAGTACTTC.

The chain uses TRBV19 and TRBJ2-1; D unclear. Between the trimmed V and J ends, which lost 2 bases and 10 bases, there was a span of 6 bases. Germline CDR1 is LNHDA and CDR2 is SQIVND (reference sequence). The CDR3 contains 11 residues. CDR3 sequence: CASSIYSEQFF. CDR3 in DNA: TGTGCCAGTAGTATATACAGCGAGCAGTTCTTC.